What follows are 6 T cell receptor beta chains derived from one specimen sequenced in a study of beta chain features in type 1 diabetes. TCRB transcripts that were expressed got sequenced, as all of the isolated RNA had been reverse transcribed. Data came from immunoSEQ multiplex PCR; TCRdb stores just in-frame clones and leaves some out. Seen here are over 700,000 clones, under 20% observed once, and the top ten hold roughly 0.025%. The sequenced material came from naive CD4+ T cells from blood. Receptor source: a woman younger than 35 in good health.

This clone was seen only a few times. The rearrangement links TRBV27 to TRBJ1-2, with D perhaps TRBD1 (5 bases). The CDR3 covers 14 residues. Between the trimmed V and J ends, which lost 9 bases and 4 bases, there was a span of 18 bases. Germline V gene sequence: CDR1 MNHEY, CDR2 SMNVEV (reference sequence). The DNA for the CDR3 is TGTGCCAGTAGTACGCAGGGTATCGGCTATGGCTACACCTTC. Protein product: CASSTQGIGYGYTF.

The chain's CDR3 is CASSHGGYQGTGELFF. DNA for the CDR3: TGCGCCAGCAGCCATGGGGGCTATCAGGGGACCGGGGAGCTGTTTTTT. The chain links TRBV5-1 to TRBJ2-2; tentatively, D is TRBD1 (6 bases). This CDR3 comprises 16 residues. Trimming pared 4 bases from V and 5 bases from J, leaving 18 bases between. Per the germline V gene, CDR1 is SGHRS and CDR2 is YFSETQ.

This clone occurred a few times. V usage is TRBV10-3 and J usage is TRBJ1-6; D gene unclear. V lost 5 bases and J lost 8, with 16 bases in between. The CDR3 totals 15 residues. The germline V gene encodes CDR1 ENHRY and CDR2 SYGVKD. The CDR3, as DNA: TGTGCCATCAGTCTTCAGCGCCCATCGGATTCACCCCTCCACTTT. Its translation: CAISLQRPSDSPLHF.

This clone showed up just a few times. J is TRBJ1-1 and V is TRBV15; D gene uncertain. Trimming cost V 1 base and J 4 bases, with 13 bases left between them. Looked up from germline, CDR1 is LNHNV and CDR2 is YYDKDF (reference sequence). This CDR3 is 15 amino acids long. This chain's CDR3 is CATSRALVAGTEAFF. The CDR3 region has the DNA TGTGCCACCAGCAGAGCACTTGTGGCTGGCACTGAAGCTTTCTTT.

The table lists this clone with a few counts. DNA for the CDR3: TGCAGCGACGACGGGACAGTGGATGGCTACACCTTC. Protein product: CSDDGTVDGYTF. The chain couples TRBV29-1 to TRBJ1-2; 7 nucleotides agree with TRBD1. In germline, CDR1 is SQVTM, CDR2 ANQGSEA. Losses at the gene ends were 7 bases for V and 6 bases for J; bases not matched to a gene: 8. The CDR3 has 12 residues.

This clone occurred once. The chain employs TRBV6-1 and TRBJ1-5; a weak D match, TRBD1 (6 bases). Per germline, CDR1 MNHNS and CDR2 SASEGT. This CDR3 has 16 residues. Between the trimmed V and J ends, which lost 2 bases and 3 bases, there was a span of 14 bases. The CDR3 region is CASSEYRVLINQPQHF. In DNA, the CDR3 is TGTGCCAGCAGTGAATACAGGGTACTAATCAATCAGCCCCAGCATTTT.